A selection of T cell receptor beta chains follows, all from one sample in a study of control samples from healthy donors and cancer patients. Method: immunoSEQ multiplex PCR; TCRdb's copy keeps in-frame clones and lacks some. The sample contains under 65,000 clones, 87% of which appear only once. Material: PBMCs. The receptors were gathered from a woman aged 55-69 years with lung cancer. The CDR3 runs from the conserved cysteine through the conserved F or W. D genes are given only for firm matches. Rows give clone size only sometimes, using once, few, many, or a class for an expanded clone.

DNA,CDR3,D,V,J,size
TGTGCCAGCTCACCACCGATCCTAAGCTCTGGAAACACCATATATTTT,CASSPPILSSGNTIYF,-,TRBV18,TRBJ1-3,-
TGTGCCAGCAGTGAATGGGCCAGATTGGGAGAGACCCAGTACTTC,CASSEWARLGETQYF,-,TRBV6-1,TRBJ2-5,once
TGTGCCAGCAGCCCGGAATGGGGCAGCGACGAGCAGTACTTC,CASSPEWGSDEQYF,-,TRBV5-4,TRBJ2-7,-
TGTGCCAGCAGCCAAGATCGGTTCGGGGGCGATCGGGATGGCTACACCTTC,CASSQDRFGGDRDGYTF,-,TRBV4-2,TRBJ1-2,-
TGTGCCAGCAGCCAAGATCAGGAGACCCAGTACTTC,CASSQDQETQYF,-,TRBV3-1/TRBV3-2,TRBJ2-5,-
TGTGCCAGCAGCGTAGACGGGGACTACACTGAAGCTTTCTTT,CASSVDGDYTEAFF,-,TRBV9,TRBJ1-1,-
TGTGCCAGCAGTGAACAGGGGGTTTGGCAGCCCCAGCATTTT,CASSEQGVWQPQHF,TRBD1,TRBV2,TRBJ1-5,-
TGTGCCAGCAGCCGGGACAGCTCCTACAATGAGCAGTTCTTC,CASSRDSSYNEQFF,TRBD1,TRBV7-9,TRBJ2-1,-
TGTGCTAGTGCCATACAGGGTGGAAATCAGCCCCAGCATTTT,CASAIQGGNQPQHF,-,TRBV12-5,TRBJ1-5,-
TGTGCCAGCAGCCAAACCCGAACGGGGCTGAACACTGAAGCTTTCTTT,CASSQTRTGLNTEAFF,-,TRBV4-2,TRBJ1-1,few
TGTGCCAGCAGCCCCCCGGGAGGGCCCCAGCATTTT,CASSPPGGPQHF,-,TRBV7-9,TRBJ1-5,-
TGTGCCAGCAGCAAGGGACAGGGGGTCCCCGGGGAGCTGTTTTTT,CASSKGQGVPGELFF,TRBD1,TRBV3-1/TRBV3-2,TRBJ2-2,-
TGTGCCAGCAGTGAAGCCAGTTACACAGATACGCAGTATTTT,CASSEASYTDTQYF,-,TRBV6-1,TRBJ2-3,-
TGTGCCAGCAGCTTAGTGGGGGCTTTAACTGAAGCTTTCTTT,CASSLVGALTEAFF,-,TRBV7-9,TRBJ1-1,-
TGCGCCAGCAGCTACCAGGGGAATGGAAACACCATATATTTT,CASSYQGNGNTIYF,-,TRBV5-1,TRBJ1-3,-
TGCAGTGCTAGTCGGAGGGCTCCGAATTCACCCCTCCACTTT,CSASRRAPNSPLHF,-,TRBV20-1,TRBJ1-6,-
TGCAGCGTTGGCGGCTTCACAGATACGCAGTATTTT,CSVGGFTDTQYF,-,TRBV29-1,TRBJ2-3,-
TGCGCCAGCAGCCAACAGGCAGTGGGCTTTAACTATGGCTACACCTTC,CASSQQAVGFNYGYTF,-,TRBV4-1,TRBJ1-2,-
TGTGCCAGCAGCTTGGGACAGTACTCTGGAAACACCATATATTTT,CASSLGQYSGNTIYF,-,TRBV5-8,TRBJ1-3,-
TGTGCCAGCACCATCAGGGGGGGGGAGACCCAGTACTTC,CASTIRGGETQYF,-,TRBV12-3/TRBV12-4,TRBJ2-5,-
TGTGCCAGCAGCGGGCTAGCGGGAGACGAGCAGTACTTC,CASSGLAGDEQYF,TRBD2,TRBV3-1/TRBV3-2,TRBJ2-7,-
TGCAGCGTGAGACAGGGACCCTACGAGCAGTACTTC,CSVRQGPYEQYF,TRBD1,TRBV29-1,TRBJ2-7,few
TGTGCCAGCAGTTGGGACAGGGCGATGTTGTTTTTT,CASSWDRAMLFF,TRBD1,TRBV12-3/TRBV12-4,TRBJ2-2,-
TGTGCCAGCAGCTTAAGTTTAGGGGGCCGACACTCTGGAAACACCATATATTTT,CASSLSLGGRHSGNTIYF,TRBD1,TRBV7-9,TRBJ1-3,-
TGTGCCAGCAGCCCTCGACTAGCGAACTCCTACAATGAGCAGTTCTTC,CASSPRLANSYNEQFF,TRBD2,TRBV5-4,TRBJ2-1,-
TGTGCCAGCAGCGCCCAGCGGGAGGGCCGGTACGAGCAGTACTTC,CASSAQREGRYEQYF,TRBD2,TRBV6-2/TRBV6-3,TRBJ2-7,-
TGTGCCTGGAGTGTTGGTTCACCCCTCCACTTT,CAWSVGSPLHF,-,TRBV30,TRBJ1-6,-
TGCGCCAGCAGCTTGGAGGCAGGGGTGAACACCGGGGAGCTGTTTTTT,CASSLEAGVNTGELFF,-,TRBV5-1,TRBJ2-2,-
TGTGCCAGCAGTGAGTTCGGACGGCCTAATCAGCCCCAGCATTTT,CASSEFGRPNQPQHF,-,TRBV6-1,TRBJ1-5,-
TGCGCCAGCACCTCTAGCGGGAGTGTGGATACGCAGTATTTT,CASTSSGSVDTQYF,TRBD2,TRBV5-1,TRBJ2-3,-
TGTGCCAGCTCGCCGACAGGGTTTGGAACTGGGGCCAACGTCCTGACTTTC,CASSPTGFGTGANVLTF,TRBD1,TRBV18,TRBJ2-6,-
TGTGCCAGCAGTGACGGCCAGGTGGGTGAGCAGTACTTC,CASSDGQVGEQYF,-,TRBV6-1,TRBJ2-7,-
TGTGCCAGCAGCCGTTCCCTGGGAGTTGCCGGAAACACCATATATTTT,CASSRSLGVAGNTIYF,-,TRBV3-1/TRBV3-2,TRBJ1-3,-
TGTGCCAGCAGGTGGGGCTTCTCCTACGAGCAGTACTTC,CASRWGFSYEQYF,-,TRBV5-6,TRBJ2-7,once
TGTGCCAGCAGCCCGGGGGAGGGCCCCGAGCAGTACTTC,CASSPGEGPEQYF,TRBD2,TRBV7-6,TRBJ2-7,-
TGTGCCAGCAGTGCCGTATCGCAGGGTAGCAATCAGCCCCAGCATTTT,CASSAVSQGSNQPQHF,-,TRBV6-1,TRBJ1-5,-
TGCAGTGCTAGTAGAATTTCCAGCTCCTACGAGCAGTACTTC,CSASRISSSYEQYF,-,TRBV20-1,TRBJ2-7,medium-sized